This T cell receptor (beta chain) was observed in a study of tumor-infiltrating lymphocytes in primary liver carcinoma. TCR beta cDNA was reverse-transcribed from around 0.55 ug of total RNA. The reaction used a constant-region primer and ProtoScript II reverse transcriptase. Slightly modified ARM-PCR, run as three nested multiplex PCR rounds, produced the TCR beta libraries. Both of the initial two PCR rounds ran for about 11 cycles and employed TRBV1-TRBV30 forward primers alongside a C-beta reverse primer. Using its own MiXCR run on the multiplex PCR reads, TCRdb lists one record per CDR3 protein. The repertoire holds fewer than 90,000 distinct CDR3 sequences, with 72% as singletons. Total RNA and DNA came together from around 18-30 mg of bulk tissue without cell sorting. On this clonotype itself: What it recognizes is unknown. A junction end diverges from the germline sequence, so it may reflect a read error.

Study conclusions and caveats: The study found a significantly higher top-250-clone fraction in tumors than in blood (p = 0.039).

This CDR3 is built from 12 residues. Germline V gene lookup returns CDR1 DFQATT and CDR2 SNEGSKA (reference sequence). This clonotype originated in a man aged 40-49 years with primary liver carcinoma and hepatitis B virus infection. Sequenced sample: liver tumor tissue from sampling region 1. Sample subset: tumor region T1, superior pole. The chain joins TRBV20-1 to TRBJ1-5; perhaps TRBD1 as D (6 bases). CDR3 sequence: CSATDSSKTQHF. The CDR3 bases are TGCAGCGCTACGGACAGTAGCAAGACCCAGCATTTT.